These 27 T cell receptor beta chains were all obtained from the same sample, sequenced in a study of CD8+ T cells in alopecia areata. Regarding treatment: oral pan-JAK inhibitor, 5-10 mg twice daily. Extraction of RNA preceded its reverse transcription into cDNA, which served as the sequencing template. Libraries were prepared by immunoSEQ multiplex PCR; TCRdb keeps only in-frame clonotypes and omits some of them. The data hold fewer than 250,000 clones, with 35% to 40% observed a single time. Here the sequenced sample was CD4+ T cells sorted from blood, taken at approximately week 30, from a patient treated with tofacitinib. The receptor set was obtained from a human donor with alopecia areata.

This clone was detected a few times. The genes are TRBV5-4 and TRBJ1-6; D is undetermined. Germline loops: CDR1 SGHNT, CDR2 YYREEE (reference sequence). The CDR3 consists of 15 residues. V dropped 4 bases and J dropped 7 bases, with 15 bases sitting between them. CDR3 amino acids: CASSRLPGFNSPLHF. In DNA, the CDR3 is TGTGCCAGCAGCCGCCTCCCCGGGTTCAATTCACCCCTCCACTTT.

This clone was recorded only once. V is TRBV29-1 and J is TRBJ2-7; TRBD2 matches at 8 bases. Germline V lookup: CDR1 SQVTM, CDR2 ANQGSEA. Trimming cost V 4 bases and J 6 bases; bases outside gene matches: 8. The CDR3 length is 13 residues. CDR3 bases: TGCAGCGTTGCGGGGACTAGTGCCTCCGAGCAGTACTTC. This encodes CSVAGTSASEQYF.

The V and J genes are TRBV5-1 and TRBJ2-3; 7 nucleotides match TRBD2. The CDR3 runs 13 residues. The J segment lost 6 bases and the V segment lost 2 bases, leaving 3 bases of the junction unmatched. CDR1 is SGHRS, CDR2 YFSETQ, per germline. Written as DNA, the CDR3 is TGCGCCAGCAGCTTACTGCGGGGGGATACGCAGTATTTT. Translating it yields CASSLLRGDTQYF.

This chain connects TRBV2 to TRBJ1-2; no firm D call. V shed 2 bases and J shed 4 bases, with 11 bases lying between them. The CDR3 contains 14 residues. The germline V gene encodes CDR1 SNHLY and CDR2 FYNNEI. The CDR3 sequence: CASSERQYGYGYTF. The CDR3 nucleotides read TGTGCCAGCAGTGAACGGCAATACGGCTATGGCTACACCTTC. Full variable domain (remainder filled in from reference TRBV2 and TRBJ1-2): EPEVTQTPSHQVTQMGQEVILRCVPISNHLYFYWYRQILGQKVEFLVSFYNNEISEKSEIFDDQFSVERPDGSNFTLKIRSTKLEDSAMYFCASSERQYGYGYTFGSGTRLTVV.

The chain couples TRBV18 to TRBJ2-1; TRBD2 is a possible D gene (5 bases). Trimming took 6 bases from V and 0 from J, leaving 12 bases between them. The CDR3 is 15 amino acids. Germline CDR1 reads KGHSH; CDR2 reads LQKENI. The CDR3 spells CASSLATYSYNEQFF. The CDR3 coding sequence is TGTGCCAGCTCCCTAGCTACCTACTCCTACAATGAGCAGTTCTTC.

This clone showed up just a few times. This chain connects TRBV7-9 to TRBJ1-4; D is unresolved. The CDR3 extends over 15 amino acids. The germline gives CDR1 SEHNR, CDR2 FQNEAQ (reference sequence). Trimming shortened V by 3 bases and J by 8 bases, and 16 bases separated the two germline ends. CDR3 region: CASSFVSGGSEKLFF. The CDR3 DNA reads as TGTGCCAGCAGCTTCGTCTCAGGAGGATCCGAAAAACTGTTTTTT.

V and J are TRBV5-1 and TRBJ2-3; no clear D. The CDR3 loop spans 17 amino acids. The V gene lost 3 bases and the J gene lost 4 bases, with 21 bases spanning the gap. Germline V lookup: CDR1 SGHRS, CDR2 YFSETQ. This CDR3 is CASSSRRAHLPADTQYF. The CDR3 DNA reads TGCGCCAGCAGCTCCAGACGGGCGCACCTACCCGCAGATACGCAGTATTTT.

This clone was counted only a few times. The chain combines TRBV7-9 with TRBJ1-6; no clear D. V dropped 5 bases and J dropped 10 bases, with 18 bases sitting between them. The V gene's germline CDR1 is SEHNR and CDR2 FQNEAQ (reference sequence). This CDR3 is built from 15 residues. CDR3 in amino acids: CASSPRREIGSPLHF. The CDR3 region has the DNA TGTGCCAGCAGCCCGAGAAGGGAAATCGGCTCACCCCTCCACTTT.

This clone was observed a handful of times. The V gene is TRBV6-6, the J gene TRBJ1-5; 9 positions agree with TRBD1. The CDR3 is 13 residues long. Germline V gives CDR1 MNHNY, CDR2 SVGAGI (reference sequence). V dropped 6 bases and J dropped 7; count of bases not matched to a gene: 4. The CDR3 is CASRDRGLQPQHF. DNA of the CDR3: TGTGCCAGCAGGGACAGGGGTTTGCAGCCCCAGCATTTT.

This clone showed up just a few times. V and J are TRBV14 and TRBJ1-1; D is unresolved. The CDR3 has 14 amino acids. The V gene's germline CDR1 is SGHDN and CDR2 FVKESK. Trimming took off 1 base at V and 0 bases at J, with 6 bases between the two ends. CDR3 sequence: CASSQVSLNTEAFF. For the CDR3, the DNA is TGTGCCAGCAGCCAAGTTAGCCTGAACACTGAAGCTTTCTTT.

This clone was detected a few times. The V and J genes are TRBV11-2 and TRBJ2-7; TRBD2 matches at 12 bases. The germline V gene has CDR1 SGHAT and CDR2 FQNNGV. V gave up 3 bases and J gave up 3 bases; unmatched junction bases: 0. This CDR3 has 14 amino acids. The CDR3 region is CASSLTSGSYEQYF. As DNA, the CDR3 is TGTGCCAGCAGCTTGACTAGCGGGAGCTACGAGCAGTACTTC.

The rearrangement uses TRBV29-1 and TRBJ2-7, with D possibly TRBD1 on 6 matching bases. V gave up 2 bases and J gave up 5 bases, with 16 bases separating them. The CDR3 sequence is 14 residues long. From germline, CDR1 is SQVTM and CDR2 ANQGSEA. For the CDR3, the DNA is TGCAGCGTTGAAAAGTTCCAGGGGTCCAACGAGCAGTACTTC. Translation gives CSVEKFQGSNEQYF.

The sample holds one count of this clone. V usage is TRBV5-1 and J usage is TRBJ2-3; 7 bases align to TRBD2. The CDR3 consists of 15 residues. Germline V lookup: CDR1 SGHRS, CDR2 YFSETQ. The trim removed 5 bases at V and 1 base at J, leaving 7 bases unmatched. CDR3 nucleotide sequence: TGCGCCAGCAGTTCTGAGCGGGGTGGCACAGATACGCAGTATTTT. Its translation: CASSSERGGTDTQYF.

This sequence joins TRBV27 and TRBJ2-7; 12 nucleotides align to TRBD2. The germline CDR1 and CDR2 sequences are MNHEY and SMNVEV (reference sequence). This CDR3 has 15 residues. V was clipped by 5 bases and J by 5 bases; unmatched bases: 7. Here the CDR3 reads CASSPRLAGDNEQYF. The CDR3 coding sequence is TGTGCCAGCAGTCCCCGACTAGCGGGGGACAACGAGCAGTACTTC.

The chain uses TRBV28 and TRBJ1-2, with D perhaps matching TRBD1 (5 bases). Trimming removed 2 bases at V and 5 bases at J, with 12 bases between. This CDR3 contains 14 residues. The germline gives CDR1 MDHEN, CDR2 SYDVKM. The CDR3, as DNA: TGTGCCAGCAGTTTAGGGGGGATTGGGTATGGCTACACCTTC. Translated: CASSLGGIGYGYTF.

V is TRBV6-5 and J is TRBJ1-5; no definite D call. V lost 6 bases to trimming and J lost 2 bases, with 11 bases between them. The CDR3 consists of 14 residues. Germline CDR1 reads MNHEY; CDR2 reads SVGAGI. CDR3 sequence: CASSHQSGNQPQHF. CDR3 DNA: TGTGCCAGCAGCCACCAGTCCGGCAATCAGCCCCAGCATTTT.

The chain combines TRBV30 with TRBJ1-4; the D gene is possibly TRBD1 (5 bases). This CDR3 has 13 amino acids. Germline loops: CDR1 GTSNPN, CDR2 SVGIG (reference sequence). Trimming took off 6 bases at V and 5 bases at J, with 13 bases between the two ends. CDR3 sequence: CACRRGRNEKLFF. CDR3 in DNA: TGTGCCTGCCGCCGGGGCCGAAATGAAAAACTGTTTTTT.

This clone was detected only a few times. J is TRBJ2-7 and V is TRBV28; D gene unclear. Germline values: CDR1 MDHEN, CDR2 SYDVKM. V was shortened by 5 bases and J by 3 bases, with 5 bases between the two germline ends. The CDR3 sequence is 11 residues long. The CDR3 region is CASSGVYEQYF. Written as DNA, the CDR3 is TGTGCCAGCAGTGGGGTCTACGAGCAGTACTTC.

The chain recombines TRBV20-1 with TRBJ2-4; D ambiguous. The V and J ends lost 0 bases and 8 bases respectively, with 5 bases between them. The CDR3 contains 11 residues. CDR1 is DFQATT, CDR2 SNEGSKA, per germline (reference sequence). The CDR3 sequence: CSARDRDIQYF. The CDR3, as DNA: TGCAGTGCTAGAGACCGGGACATTCAGTACTTC.

The chain links TRBV5-1 to TRBJ1-1; the D is unclear. The germline V gene has CDR1 SGHRS and CDR2 YFSETQ. The CDR3 is 13 residues long. V gave up 0 bases and J gave up 5 bases, with 8 bases separating them. The CDR3 DNA sequence: TGCGCCAGCAGCTTGGGAGCTCGAACTGAAGCTTTCTTT. Residues: CASSLGARTEAFF.

This chain uses TRBV14 with TRBJ1-2; 10 nucleotides agree with TRBD1. The CDR3 runs 16 residues. Per germline, CDR1 SGHDN and CDR2 FVKESK. The V segment lost 3 bases and the J segment 7 bases; nucleotides outside the gene matches: 11. In DNA form, the CDR3 reads TGTGCCAGCAGCCACCTGCCGGGACAGGGGCCTTTTGGCTACACCTTC. Translating gives CASSHLPGQGPFGYTF.

The V and J genes are TRBV10-3 and TRBJ1-2; TRBD1 might be the D (5 bases). V was trimmed by 7 bases and J by 10 bases, leaving 16 bases between them. The CDR3 runs to 12 residues. Looked up from germline, CDR1 is ENHRY and CDR2 is SYGVKD. CDR3 in DNA: TGTGCCATCACTCCCGGGGCCGGCCCCTACACCTTC. Translation: CAITPGAGPYTF.

This clone was detected only a few times. This chain joins TRBV25-1 and TRBJ2-7; TRBD1 matches 7 bases. The CDR3 extends over 13 amino acids. Germline V gene data show CDR1 as MGHDK and CDR2 as SYGVNS. Trimming removed 5 bases from V and 4 bases from J; junction bases left unmatched: 5. CDR3 amino acids: CASSFRGQYEQYF. The DNA of the CDR3 is TGTGCCAGCAGTTTTAGGGGACAGTACGAGCAGTACTTC.

DNA for the CDR3: TGCGCCAGCAGCCAAGTACTAGCGAGCTACGAGCAGTACTTC. Amino acids: CASSQVLASYEQYF. V gene TRBV4-1 combines with J gene TRBJ2-7, with TRBD2 matching 7 bases. CDR1 is MGHRA and CDR2 is YSYEKL in the germline V gene. This CDR3 spans 14 amino acids. V gave up 1 base and J gave up 3 bases; unmatched junction bases: 3.

The rearrangement links TRBV25-1 to TRBJ2-6, with unresolved D. CDR1 and CDR2 (germline): MGHDK, SYGVNS. Trimming shortened V by 2 bases and J by 2 bases, and 1 base separated the two germline ends. There are 13 residues in the CDR3. CDR3 protein: CASSEPGANVLTF. For the CDR3, the DNA is TGTGCCAGCAGTGAACCTGGGGCCAACGTCCTGACTTTC.

The V and J genes are TRBV29-1 and TRBJ2-1; TRBD1 matches 7 bases. CDR3 length: 11 residues. The junction had 4 bases not matched to a gene; V was cut back by 7 bases and J by 7 bases. Germline-derived CDR1 and CDR2 are SQVTM and ANQGSEA. The CDR3 DNA reads as TGCAGCGCAGGGGGTTATAATGAGCAGTTCTTC. As protein: CSAGGYNEQFF.

There are a few counts of this clone. This chain connects TRBV19 to TRBJ2-3; 7 bases agree with TRBD1. The CDR3 spans 15 residues. Trimming at V came to 6 bases and at J to 4 bases, leaving 10 bases not matched to a gene. In germline, CDR1 is LNHDA, CDR2 SQIVND (reference sequence). The CDR3: CASREHRGIADTQYF. CDR3 nucleotide sequence: TGTGCCAGTAGAGAGCACAGGGGAATTGCAGATACGCAGTATTTT.